These 25 T cell receptor beta chains share one sample of origin, sequenced in a study of blood T cell repertoires in COVID-19. Method: immunoSEQ multiplex PCR; TCRdb's copy keeps in-frame clones and lacks some. Of about 210,000 clones listed, about 83% are singletons. The sample taken for sequencing was PBMCs or T cells enriched from blood (not recorded which). The receptor source for this set is a man in his forties or fifties with acute COVID-19.

The CDR3 spells CASSREGQGFDNEQFF. CDR3 in DNA: TGTGCCAGCAGCAGAGAGGGACAGGGGTTCGACAATGAGCAGTTCTTC. V usage is TRBV11-3 and J usage is TRBJ2-1; TRBD1 agrees at 10 bases. This CDR3 spans 16 amino acids. Trimming at V came to 5 bases and at J to 5 bases, leaving 9 bases not matched to a gene. The germline V gene encodes CDR1 SGHNT and CDR2 YENEEA. Complete variable domain (other parts from reference TRBV11-3 and TRBJ2-1): EAGVVQSPRYKIIEKKQPVAFWCNPISGHNTLYWYLQNLGQGPELLIRYENEEAVDDSQLPKDRFSAERLKGVDSTLKIQPAELGDSAVYLCASSREGQGFDNEQFFGPGTRLTVL.

The genes are TRBV5-4 and TRBJ2-2; the match to TRBD1 covers 7 bases. V lost 3 bases, J lost 6 bases, and 8 bases stayed unmatched. The germline V gene has CDR1 SGHNT and CDR2 YYREEE (reference sequence). The CDR3 extends over 15 amino acids. The CDR3 DNA follows: TGTGCCAGCAGCTCCCCGGGACAGTCGGCCGGGGAGCTGTTTTTT. This gives the protein CASSSPGQSAGELFF.

This chain uses TRBV3-1 (or the pseudogene TRBV3-2) with TRBJ2-7; TRBD2 agrees at 12 bases. Germline V gene sequence: CDR1 LGHDT, CDR2 YNNKEL (reference sequence). This CDR3 contains 15 residues. Trimming took 4 bases from V and 6 from J; bases not matched to a gene: 7. CDR3 in DNA: TGTGCCAGCAGCCTGCGACTAGCGGGAGTATCCGAGCAGTACTTC. This gives the protein CASSLRLAGVSEQYF.

The chain links TRBV5-1 to TRBJ2-2; TRBD2 is a possible D gene (5 bases). The CDR3 is 15 residues long. Trimming removed 1 base from V and 4 bases from J, with 11 bases in between. Germline CDR1 reads SGHRS; CDR2 reads YFSETQ. The CDR3, as DNA: TGCGCCAGCAGCTTGTTGGACTGGCGCACCGGGGAGCTGTTTTTT. Residues: CASSLLDWRTGELFF.

The rearrangement uses TRBV7-3 and TRBJ2-3; D is uncertain. V was cut by 4 bases and J by 6 bases, with 11 bases left in between. Germline V gene data show CDR1 as SGHTA and CDR2 as FQGTGA. The CDR3 spans 13 residues. The CDR3 DNA is TGTGCCAGCAGCTCGAGACTCCACGATACGCAGTATTTT. It translates to CASSSRLHDTQYF.

The CDR3: CASTIRTSPEQYF. The CDR3 DNA reads TGTGCCAGCACTATTAGGACATCCCCCGAGCAGTACTTC. The chain combines TRBV6-5 with TRBJ2-7, with D maybe TRBD1 (5 bases). Per the germline V gene, CDR1 is MNHEY and CDR2 is SVGAGI. The CDR3 extends over 13 amino acids. The ends were cut back, 7 bases at V and 6 bases at J, with 16 bases in the middle.

This chain links TRBV11-2 with TRBJ2-7, with 9 bases that match TRBD2. The CDR3 consists of 20 residues. With 0 bases clipped from V and 0 bases from J, the junction kept 15 bases outside the gene matches. Germline V gene data show CDR1 as SGHAT and CDR2 as FQNNGV. The DNA for the CDR3 is TGTGCCAGCAGCTTAGAGCTTGGACTAGCGATGGTTGGGAGCTCCTACGAGCAGTACTTC. As protein: CASSLELGLAMVGSSYEQYF.

With respect to this clone: The limits of the CDR3 on the DNA are not certain, so only TCRdb's listed CDR3 is given. V gene TRBV19 combines with J gene TRBJ1-2; TRBD1, the table's D call, was not compared with the DNA. CDR1 and CDR2 from the germline V gene are LNHDA and SQIVND (reference sequence). Including both end residues, the CDR3 is 16 amino acids long. The CDR3 spells CASTSGQFPKRNGYTF.

This chain joins TRBV5-1 and TRBJ2-7; a weak D match, TRBD1 (6 bases). V gave up 5 bases and J gave up 1 base, with 10 bases separating them. The CDR3 is 13 amino acids. Germline V gives CDR1 SGHRS, CDR2 YFSETQ. The CDR3 bases are TGCGCCAGCAGTACTGGACAGTCCTACGAGCAGTACTTC. It specifies CASSTGQSYEQYF.

This clone was recorded a few times. The rearrangement uses TRBV28 and TRBJ2-7, with 7 bases identical to TRBD2. Germline V gene data show CDR1 as MDHEN and CDR2 as SYDVKM. V shed 5 bases and J 3 bases; nucleotides not matched to a gene: 1. The CDR3 has 12 amino acids. CDR3 protein: CASSSGIYEQYF. DNA of the CDR3: TGTGCCAGCAGTAGCGGGATCTACGAGCAGTACTTC.

The chain couples TRBV6-5 to TRBJ2-5, with 11 bases aligning to TRBD1. The germline gives CDR1 MNHEY, CDR2 SVGAGI. The CDR3 sequence is 14 residues long. V lost 6 bases, J lost 5 bases, and 5 bases stayed unmatched. The CDR3 DNA is TGTGCCAGCAGCCCGGGACAGGGGGAGGAGACCCAGTACTTC. It codes for CASSPGQGEETQYF.

V gene TRBV19 combines with J gene TRBJ1-5, with D perhaps TRBD1 (5 bases). Trimming shortened V by 5 bases and J by 5 bases, and 13 bases separated the two germline ends. Germline CDR1 is LNHDA and CDR2 is SQIVND (reference sequence). This CDR3 contains 14 residues. CDR3 residues: CASSAASRDQPQHF. CDR3 nucleotide sequence: TGTGCCAGTAGTGCCGCCTCCAGGGATCAGCCCCAGCATTTT.

The V and J genes are TRBV12-3 or TRBV12-4 and TRBJ1-5, with a tentative D call TRBD1 (5 bases). The CDR3 loop spans 12 amino acids. V gave up 2 bases and J gave up 11 bases, with 10 bases separating them. The CDR3 DNA reads TGTGCCAGCAGTTTACTAGGGGAGGCCCAGCATTTT. Its translation: CASSLLGEAQHF.

The chain recombines TRBV6-5 with TRBJ1-2; D not certain. The CDR3 is 10 residues long. Germline V lookup: CDR1 MNHEY, CDR2 SVGAGI. V lost 7 bases to trimming and J lost 7 bases, with 7 bases between them. The CDR3 region has the DNA TGTGCCAGCATGGAGGGTGGCTACACCTTC. Its translation is CASMEGGYTF.

The chain employs TRBV10-2 and TRBJ1-2; D is uncertain. The CDR3 covers 15 residues. Trimming pared 3 bases from V and 4 bases from J, leaving 15 bases between. The V gene's germline CDR1 is WSHSY and CDR2 SAAADI. The CDR3 nucleotides read TGCGCCAGCAGTGAATCGGGAAGTGTCTTCTATGGCTACACCTTC. It codes for CASSESGSVFYGYTF.

This clone has more than one count but fewer than ten. The gene calls are TRBV2 and TRBJ1-5; no reliable D call. V was pared by 4 bases and J by 4 bases, with 14 bases between. The length of the CDR3 is 15 residues. CDR1 is SNHLY and CDR2 is FYNNEI in the germline V gene. The CDR3 sequence: CASSGGEPWNQPQHF. In DNA form, the CDR3 reads TGTGCCAGCAGTGGGGGAGAGCCTTGGAATCAGCCCCAGCATTTT. Full variable domain (remainder filled in from reference TRBV2 and TRBJ1-5): EPEVTQTPSHQVTQMGQEVILRCVPISNHLYFYWYRQILGQKVEFLVSFYNNEISEKSEIFDDQFSVERPDGSNFTLKIRSTKLEDSAMYFCASSGGEPWNQPQHFGDGTRLSIL.

This sequence joins TRBV6-4 and TRBJ2-1; TRBD2 matches 7 bases. CDR1 MRHNA and CDR2 SNTAGT come from the germline V gene. The V gene end was trimmed by 2 bases and the J gene end by 9 bases; junction bases not matched to a gene: 13. CDR3 size: 16 residues. CDR3 nucleotide sequence: TGTGCCAGCAGTGACAGCCTTGGCGGGAGAGGTTCTGAGCAGTTCTTC. Its translation is CASSDSLGGRGSEQFF.

The genes are TRBV28 and TRBJ2-2, with TRBD2 matching 7 bases. Germline V gene sequence: CDR1 MDHEN, CDR2 SYDVKM. CDR3 length equals 16 residues. V was pared by 6 bases and J by 4 bases, with 11 bases of the junction left unmatched. DNA for the CDR3: TGTGCCAGCAGGGGTGGGACTACCCTATTCACCGGGGAGCTGTTTTTT. Its translation: CASRGGTTLFTGELFF.

The chain uses TRBV27 and TRBJ1-2; 10 positions agree with TRBD1. There are 17 residues in the CDR3. J was trimmed by 5 bases and V by 0 bases; bases with no gene match: 9. Looked up from germline, CDR1 is MNHEY and CDR2 is SMNVEV (reference sequence). CDR3 loop: CASSLSQGQGLQYGYTF. CDR3 nucleotides: TGTGCCAGCAGTTTATCACAGGGACAGGGGCTCCAGTATGGCTACACCTTC.

The chain links TRBV9 to TRBJ1-1, with 10 bases fitting TRBD1. The J segment lost 4 bases and the V segment lost 4 bases, leaving 7 bases of the junction unmatched. Germline lookup yields CDR1 SGDLS and CDR2 YYNGEE. There are 15 residues in the CDR3. The CDR3 region is CASSPKGQGPTEAFF. CDR3 nucleotides: TGTGCCAGCAGCCCCAAGGGACAGGGGCCCACTGAAGCTTTCTTT.

This chain connects TRBV14 to TRBJ2-3; the match to TRBD1 covers 8 bases. Germline V gene sequence: CDR1 SGHDN, CDR2 FVKESK. The V gene end was trimmed by 0 bases and the J gene end by 8 bases; junction bases not matched to a gene: 10. The CDR3 runs 16 residues. The CDR3: CASSQDKTGVRGTQYF. Here the CDR3 DNA reads TGTGCCAGCAGCCAAGATAAGACAGGGGTGAGGGGTACGCAGTATTTT. Looking up the rest from reference TRBV14 and TRBJ2-3 gives the full variable domain: EAGVTQFPSHSVIEKGQTVTLRCDPISGHDNLYWYRRVMGKEIKFLLHFVKESKQDESGMPNNRFLAERTGGTYSTLKVQPAELEDSGVYFCASSQDKTGVRGTQYFGPGTRLTVL.

The V and J genes are TRBV7-3 and TRBJ2-2; D is perhaps TRBD1 (6 bases). The CDR3 totals 15 residues. The V gene lost 5 bases and the J gene lost 5 bases, with 15 bases spanning the gap. The V gene's germline CDR1 is SGHTA and CDR2 FQGTGA. This chain's CDR3 is CASSRRTAETGELFF. CDR3 DNA: TGTGCCAGCAGCCGGAGGACAGCCGAAACCGGGGAGCTGTTTTTT.

The chain joins TRBV19 to TRBJ2-5; D uncertain. Germline loops: CDR1 LNHDA, CDR2 SQIVND (reference sequence). The CDR3 runs to 13 residues. The germline V and J ends were trimmed by 5 bases and 5 bases, with 12 bases remaining between them. The CDR3: CASSSPEVETQYF. The CDR3, as DNA: TGTGCCAGTAGTTCCCCCGAGGTGGAGACCCAGTACTTC.

This clone was observed a few times. The gene calls are TRBV5-6 and TRBJ1-2; D gene ambiguous. The CDR3 is made up of 14 amino acids. The V gene's germline CDR1 is SGHDT and CDR2 YYEEEE. Trimming removed 7 bases at V and 3 bases at J, with 16 bases between. In DNA, the CDR3 is TGTGCCAGCCACGACTATTTGTTGGACTATGGCTACACCTTC. Residues: CASHDYLLDYGYTF.

V is TRBV3-1 (or the pseudogene TRBV3-2) and J is TRBJ1-3; D is unresolved. There are 14 residues in the CDR3. V lost 1 base and J 0 bases, leaving 4 bases between the germline ends. Germline CDR1 reads LGHDT; CDR2 reads YNNKEL (reference sequence). CDR3 amino acids: CASSQASSGNTIYF. The DNA of the CDR3 is TGTGCCAGCAGCCAAGCTAGCTCTGGAAACACCATATATTTT.